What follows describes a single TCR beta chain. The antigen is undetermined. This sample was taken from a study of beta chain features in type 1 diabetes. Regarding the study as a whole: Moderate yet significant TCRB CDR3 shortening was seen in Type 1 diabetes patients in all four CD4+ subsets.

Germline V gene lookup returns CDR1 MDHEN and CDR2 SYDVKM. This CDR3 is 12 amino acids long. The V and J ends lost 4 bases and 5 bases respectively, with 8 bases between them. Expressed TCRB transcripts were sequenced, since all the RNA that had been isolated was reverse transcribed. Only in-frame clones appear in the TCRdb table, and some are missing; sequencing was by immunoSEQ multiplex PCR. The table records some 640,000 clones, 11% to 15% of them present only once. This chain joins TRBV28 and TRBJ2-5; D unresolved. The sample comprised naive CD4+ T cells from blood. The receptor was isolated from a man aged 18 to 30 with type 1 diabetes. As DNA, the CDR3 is TGTGCCAGCAGTTGGGGATCGGAGACCCAGTACTTC. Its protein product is CASSWGSETQYF.